A single sample is the source of the 12 T cell receptor beta chains below, sequenced in a study of blood T cell repertoires in COVID-19. Measured with immunoSEQ multiplex PCR; TCRdb has only the in-frame clones, and not every one. The table has roughly 100,000 clones, around 84% seen once; the top ten hold 4% to 5.5%. The material sequenced was peripheral blood. Source of these receptors: a human donor in a cohort sampled during active COVID-19.

V is TRBV11-2 and J is TRBJ2-5; 8 nucleotides align to TRBD2. Per germline, CDR1 SGHAT and CDR2 FQNNGV. With 5 bases clipped from V and 5 bases from J, the junction kept 7 bases outside the gene matches. This CDR3 contains 14 residues. CDR3 sequence: CASSPSGGGETQYF. The CDR3 nucleotides read TGTGCCAGCAGCCCGAGCGGGGGTGGGGAGACCCAGTACTTC.

With respect to this clone: At one boundary the junction diverges from the germline segment, which might be a read error. J is TRBJ1-1 and V is TRBV19, with 11 bases lining up with TRBD1. This CDR3 has 14 residues. Germline CDR1 reads LNHDA; CDR2 reads SQIVND (reference sequence). CDR3 in amino acids: CASTDRGLETEVFF. The CDR3 DNA follows: TGTGCCAGTACGGACAGGGGGCTTGAGACTGAAGTTTTCTTT.

The chain joins TRBV5-1 to TRBJ1-1; weak D call: TRBD1 (5 bases). This CDR3 is 14 amino acids long. V gave up 5 bases and J gave up 5 bases, with 16 bases separating them. Germline CDR1 reads SGHRS; CDR2 reads YFSETQ. As DNA, the CDR3 is TGCGCCAGCAGGCTAGGGACGGGGGGGACTGAAGCTTTCTTT. Translating it yields CASRLGTGGTEAFF.

The genes are TRBV11-3 and TRBJ1-2, with D unclear. The CDR3 has 16 residues. V was shortened by 1 base and J by 4 bases, with 16 bases between the two germline ends. The V gene's germline CDR1 is SGHNT and CDR2 YENEEA. The CDR3: CASSLGAAGLGYGYTF. CDR3 coding DNA: TGTGCCAGCAGCTTAGGGGCGGCCGGACTGGGCTATGGCTACACCTTC. The full variable domain, its missing parts supplied by reference TRBV11-3 and TRBJ1-2, is EAGVVQSPRYKIIEKKQPVAFWCNPISGHNTLYWYLQNLGQGPELLIRYENEEAVDDSQLPKDRFSAERLKGVDSTLKIQPAELGDSAVYLCASSLGAAGLGYGYTFGSGTRLTVV.

A single count supports this clone. This chain uses TRBV5-8 with TRBJ1-6; D not resolved. V gave up 2 bases and J gave up 11 bases, with 5 bases separating them. There are 11 residues in the CDR3. Per the germline V gene, CDR1 is SGHTS and CDR2 is YDEGEE. CDR3 DNA sequence: TGTGCCAGCAGCTTCCGGGCACCCCTCCACTTT. Translating it yields CASSFRAPLHF. The variable domain in full, with the rest retrieved from reference TRBV5-8 and TRBJ1-6, is EAGVTQSPTHLIKTRGQQATLRCSPISGHTSVYWYQQALGLGLQFLLWYDEGEERNRGNFPPRFSGRQFPNYSSELNVNALELEDSALYLCASSFRAPLHFGNGTRLTVT.

This chain links TRBV9 with TRBJ2-2, with D possibly TRBD2 on 6 matching bases. V lost 0 bases and J 7 bases, leaving 16 bases between the germline ends. This CDR3 is 16 amino acids long. CDR1 and CDR2 from the germline V gene are SGDLS and YYNGEE. CDR3: CASSVGLPGGDGELFF. CDR3 bases: TGTGCCAGCAGCGTAGGGTTGCCTGGAGGGGACGGGGAGCTGTTTTTT.

This chain joins TRBV11-1 and TRBJ2-1, with D possibly TRBD2 on 7 matching bases. The CDR3 contains 14 residues. V shed 5 bases and J shed 10 bases, with 18 bases lying between them. Germline lookup yields CDR1 SGHAT and CDR2 FQDESV (reference sequence). DNA of the CDR3: TGTGCCAGCAGCAAAGCTGGGGGGGCACAAGAGCAGTTCTTC. Protein product: CASSKAGGAQEQFF.

The rearrangement joins TRBV27 to TRBJ1-1; D might be TRBD1 (5 bases). The V and J ends lost 4 bases and 5 bases respectively, with 14 bases between them. CDR1 MNHEY and CDR2 SMNVEV come from the germline V gene (reference sequence). This CDR3 has 14 residues. The CDR3 loop is CASSSSRVTTEAFF. CDR3 bases: TGTGCCAGCAGTTCAAGCAGGGTTACAACTGAAGCTTTCTTT.

The gene calls are TRBV18 and TRBJ2-2; 8 bases map to TRBD1. The ends lost 3 bases at V and 1 base at J; junction bases unmatched: 7. Germline lookup yields CDR1 KGHSH and CDR2 LQKENI. This CDR3 has 17 amino acids. CDR3 sequence: CASSPPTGGRNTGELFF. CDR3 in DNA: TGTGCCAGCTCACCCCCCACAGGGGGAAGGAACACCGGGGAGCTGTTTTTT.

Of note for this clone: In the same sample, other DNA sequences code for this CDR3. J is TRBJ1-5 and V is TRBV5-5; no firm D call. The CDR3 is made up of 14 amino acids. Germline lookup yields CDR1 SGHKS and CDR2 YYEKEE (reference sequence). Trimming left V 3 bases short and J 0 bases short, with 7 bases between. CDR3 sequence (DNA): TGTGCCAGCAGCTCGGCAGGTAGCAATCAGCCCCAGCATTTT. Translation gives CASSSAGSNQPQHF.

This clone has only one observation. This sequence joins TRBV18 and TRBJ2-7, with TRBD2 matching 10 bases. The CDR3 sequence is 14 residues long. The junction had 6 bases not matched to a gene; V was cut back by 3 bases and J by 7 bases. The germline V gene encodes CDR1 KGHSH and CDR2 LQKENI. The CDR3 here is CASSPSSGGPEQYF. In nucleotides, the CDR3 is TGTGCCAGCTCACCTAGTAGCGGGGGGCCAGAGCAGTACTTC.

This clone is a singleton in its sample. The V and J genes are TRBV9 and TRBJ1-3; D may be TRBD1 (5 bases). The CDR3 sequence is 16 residues long. V lost 0 bases, J lost 0 bases, and 10 bases lay in between. The V gene's germline CDR1 is SGDLS and CDR2 YYNGEE. The DNA for the CDR3 is TGTGCCAGCAGCGTAGGGGGCCGAAGCTCTGGAAACACCATATATTTT. It encodes CASSVGGRSSGNTIYF.